This T cell receptor beta chain emerged from a study of CDR3 diversity in severe acne. V lost 0 bases to trimming and J lost 6 bases; unmatched junction nucleotides: 4. CDR3 length equals 15 residues. Germline V gives CDR1 SGHRS, CDR2 YFSETQ. TCRdb reprocessed the PCR reads with MiXCR, giving one entry per CDR3 protein. The data hold about 86,000 distinct CDR3 sequences, with over 40% observed a single time. Sequenced material: blood. The TCR originated in a male donor in good health, without acne. J is TRBJ2-1 and V is TRBV5-1, with 9 bases matching TRBD2. CDR3 bases: TGCGCCAGCAGCTTGGTTAGCGGGGGAGTCAATGAGCAGTTCTTC. Translated, it gives CASSLVSGGVNEQFF.